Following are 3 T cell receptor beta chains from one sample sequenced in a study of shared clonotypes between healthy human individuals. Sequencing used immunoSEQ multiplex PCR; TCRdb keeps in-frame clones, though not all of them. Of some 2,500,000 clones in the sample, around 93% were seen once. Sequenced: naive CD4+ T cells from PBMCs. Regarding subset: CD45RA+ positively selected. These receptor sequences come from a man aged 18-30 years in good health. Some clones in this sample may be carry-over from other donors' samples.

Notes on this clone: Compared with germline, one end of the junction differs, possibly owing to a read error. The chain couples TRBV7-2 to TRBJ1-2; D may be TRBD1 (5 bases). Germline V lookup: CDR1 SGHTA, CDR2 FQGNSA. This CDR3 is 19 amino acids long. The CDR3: CASNLVVIRDSHPSYGYTF. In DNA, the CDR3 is TGTGCCAGCAACTTAGTAGTCATCCGGGACTCCCATCCCTCCTATGGCTACACCTTC.

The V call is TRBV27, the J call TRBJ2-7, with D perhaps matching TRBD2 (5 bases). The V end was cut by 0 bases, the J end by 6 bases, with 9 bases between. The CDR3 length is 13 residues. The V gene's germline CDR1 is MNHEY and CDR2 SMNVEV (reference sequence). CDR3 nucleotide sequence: TGTGCCAGCAGTTTATCGGCGGGTGCCGAGCAGTACTTC. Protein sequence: CASSLSAGAEQYF.

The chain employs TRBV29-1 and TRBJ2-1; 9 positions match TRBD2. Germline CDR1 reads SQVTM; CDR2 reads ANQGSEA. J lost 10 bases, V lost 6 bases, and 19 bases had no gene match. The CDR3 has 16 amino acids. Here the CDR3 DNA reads TGCAGCGTACCGGCTACCGGGACTAGCTCCGTAGAGGAGCAGTTCTTC. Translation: CSVPATGTSSVEEQFF.